This T cell receptor (beta chain) comes out of a study of blood T cell repertoires in COVID-19. Across the whole study: Whether acute or convalescent, the COVID-19 samples came from the United States, Italy and Spain. The cDNA or gDNA used as material had been derived from T cells, B-cell-depleted T cells, or PBMCs.

Original processing notes: From reference gene primer amplification, estimates of nucleated cell counts were derived. Assay used: immunoSEQ multiplex PCR; TCRdb lists only in-frame clones, some missing. That table furnishes V, J and clone size, whereas the DNA furnished D and trimming. Of a few hundred thousand clones in the sample, approximately 86% were seen once. The germline gives CDR1 SGHRS, CDR2 YFSETQ. CDR3 length: 14 residues. Losses at the gene ends were 4 bases for V and 3 bases for J; bases not matched to a gene: 2. This clone has a single count. This chain uses TRBV5-1 with TRBJ2-7; 12 bases are a match to TRBD2. The material sequenced was peripheral blood. The TCR comes from a woman younger than 45 with acute or convalescent COVID-19. The CDR3 DNA reads as TGCGCCAGCAGCCAACTAGCGGGGGGCTACGAGCAGTACTTC. Translated, it gives CASSQLAGGYEQYF.